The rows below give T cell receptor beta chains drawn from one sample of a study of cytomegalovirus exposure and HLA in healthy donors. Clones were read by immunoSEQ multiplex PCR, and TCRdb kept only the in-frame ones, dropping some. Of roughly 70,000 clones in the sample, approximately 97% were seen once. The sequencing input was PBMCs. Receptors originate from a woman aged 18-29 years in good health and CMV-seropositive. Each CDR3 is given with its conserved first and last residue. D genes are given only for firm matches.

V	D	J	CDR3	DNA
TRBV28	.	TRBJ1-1	CASSLWALGAGKNTEAFF	TGTGCCAGCAGTTTATGGGCCTTGGGTGCGGGGAAGAACACTGAAGCTTTCTTT
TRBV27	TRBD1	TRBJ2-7	CASRETGGAIYEQYF	TGTGCCAGCAGGGAAACAGGGGGCGCAATATACGAGCAGTACTTC
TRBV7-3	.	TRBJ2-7	CASSFGQGDYEQYF	TGTGCCAGCAGCTTCGGGCAGGGTGACTACGAGCAGTACTTC
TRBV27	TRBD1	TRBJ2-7	CASSLSGTGNTYEQYF	TGTGCCAGCAGTTTGTCCGGGACAGGCAATACCTACGAGCAGTACTTC
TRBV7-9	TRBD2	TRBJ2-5	CASSGPGLAVPGDQETQYF	TGTGCCAGCAGCGGGCCGGGACTAGCTGTACCGGGAGATCAAGAGACCCAGTACTTC
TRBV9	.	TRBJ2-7	CASSPGLGYEQYF	TGTGCCAGCAGCCCAGGTCTGGGCTACGAGCAGTACTTC
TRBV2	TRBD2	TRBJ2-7	CASKGLGEQYF	TGTGCCAGCAAAGGACTAGGCGAGCAGTACTTC
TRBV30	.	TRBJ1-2	CAWFLRDSDGYTF	TGTGCCTGGTTTCTCAGGGATTCCGATGGCTACACCTTC
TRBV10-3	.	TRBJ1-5	CAISESEDQPQHF	TGTGCCATCAGTGAGTCGGAGGATCAGCCCCAGCATTTT
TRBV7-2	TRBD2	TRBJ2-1	CASSLVLAGGYNEQFF	TGTGCCAGCAGCTTAGTACTAGCGGGAGGGTACAATGAGCAGTTCTTC
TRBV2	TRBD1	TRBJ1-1	CASSPDRVRNTEAFF	TGTGCCAGCAGTCCCGACAGGGTCCGGAACACTGAAGCTTTCTTT